This T cell receptor (beta chain) was profiled in a study of T cell responses to AZD1222 COVID-19 vaccine. Assay: immunoSEQ multiplex PCR; the TCRdb copy retains only in-frame clones and omits some. The profile covers approximately 100,000 clones, with roughly 90% appearing a single time and 1% to 1.5% taken by the ten largest. V gave up 0 bases and J gave up 4 bases; unmatched junction bases: 10. The CDR3 extends over 17 amino acids. In germline, CDR1 is LNHDA, CDR2 SQIVND (reference sequence). This clone was seen just once. The material was peripheral blood, obtained on day 0 of AZD1222 vaccination. The V call is TRBV19, the J call TRBJ2-5; 8 bases are shared with TRBD2. The TCR sequence derives from an adult in good health. The CDR3 is CASSIDLERGPIETQYF. CDR3 bases: TGTGCCAGTAGTATAGATCTCGAGCGGGGGCCGATAGAGACCCAGTACTTC.